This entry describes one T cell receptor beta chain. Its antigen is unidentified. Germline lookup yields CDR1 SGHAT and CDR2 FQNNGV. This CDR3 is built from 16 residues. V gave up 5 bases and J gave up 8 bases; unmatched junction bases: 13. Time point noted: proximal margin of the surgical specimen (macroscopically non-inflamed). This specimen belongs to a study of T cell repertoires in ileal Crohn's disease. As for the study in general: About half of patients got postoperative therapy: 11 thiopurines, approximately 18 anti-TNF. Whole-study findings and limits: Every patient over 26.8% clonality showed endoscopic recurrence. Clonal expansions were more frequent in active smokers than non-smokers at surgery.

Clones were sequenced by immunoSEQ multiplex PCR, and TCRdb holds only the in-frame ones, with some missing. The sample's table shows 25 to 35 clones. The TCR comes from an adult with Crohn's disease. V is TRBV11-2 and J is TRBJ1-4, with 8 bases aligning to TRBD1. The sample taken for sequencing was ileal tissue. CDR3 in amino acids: CASSQVGDRRKEKLFF. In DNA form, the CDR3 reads TGTGCCAGCAGCCAGGTCGGGGACAGGAGGAAGGAAAAACTGTTTTTT.